Listed here are 32 T cell receptor beta chains from one sample, sequenced in a study of cytomegalovirus exposure and HLA in healthy donors. This table comes from immunoSEQ multiplex PCR, and its TCRdb copy is limited to in-frame clones, with some not included. Of 68,000 or so clones in the sample, 89% were seen once. The sequenced sample was PBMCs. These receptors were obtained from a woman aged 18-29 years in good health and CMV-seronegative.

This sequence joins TRBV7-2 and TRBJ2-3, with TRBD2 identical over 11 bases. Germline lookup yields CDR1 SGHTA and CDR2 FQGNSA. The CDR3 length is 17 residues. J lost 5 bases, V lost 0 bases, and 7 bases had no gene match. DNA of the CDR3: TGTGCCAGCAGCTTAGCCTCTAGCGGGAGGTTGATAGATACGCAGTATTTT. It codes for CASSLASSGRLIDTQYF. The variable domain in full, with the rest retrieved from reference TRBV7-2 and TRBJ2-3, is GAGVSQSPSNKVTEKGKDVELRCDPISGHTALYWYRQSLGQGLEFLIYFQGNSAPDKSGLPSDRFSAERTGGSVSTLTIQRTQQEDSAVYLCASSLASSGRLIDTQYFGPGTRLTVL.

This chain links TRBV5-1 with TRBJ2-6; weak D call: TRBD2 (6 bases). This CDR3 comprises 19 residues. Germline assignment: CDR1 SGHRS and CDR2 YFSETQ. V dropped 3 bases and J dropped 0 bases, with 19 bases sitting between them. The CDR3 DNA is TGCGCCAGCAGCTCTACCGGCGGGGACGGCAACTCTGGGGCCAACGTCCTGACTTTC. It translates to CASSSTGGDGNSGANVLTF. The full variable domain, rest sourced from reference TRBV5-1 and TRBJ2-6, is KAGVTQTPRYLIKTRGQQVTLSCSPISGHRSVSWYQQTPGQGLQFLFEYFSETQRNKGNFPGRFSGRQFSNSRSEMNVSTLELGDSALYLCASSSTGGDGNSGANVLTFGAGSRLTVL.

V usage is TRBV5-1 and J usage is TRBJ2-7; possibly TRBD2 for D (7 bases). Germline CDR1 is SGHRS and CDR2 is YFSETQ. V dropped 4 bases and J dropped 7 bases, with 15 bases sitting between them. This CDR3 contains 13 residues. CDR3 bases: TGCGCCAGCAGCCCCTGGGGGGGCACGGAGCAGTACTTC. It encodes CASSPWGGTEQYF.

This clone was seen a handful of times. This sequence joins TRBV25-1 and TRBJ1-2, with 7 bases matching TRBD1. Germline CDR1 is MGHDK and CDR2 is SYGVNS. V trimming: 5 bases; J trimming: 3 bases; junction bases outside the gene matches: 6. This CDR3 spans 14 amino acids. CDR3 residues: CASSIQGLHYGYTF. As DNA, the CDR3 is TGTGCCAGCAGTATACAGGGGTTACACTATGGCTACACCTTC.

The J gene is TRBJ1-6, the V gene TRBV28; possible D gene TRBD1, 5 bases. This CDR3 is 15 amino acids long. Trimming removed 5 bases from V and 7 bases from J, with 15 bases in between. Germline V gene data show CDR1 as MDHEN and CDR2 as SYDVKM. The CDR3 loop reads CASSPEGAFNSPLHF. The CDR3 bases are TGTGCCAGCAGTCCCGAAGGGGCGTTCAATTCACCCCTCCACTTT.

The J gene is TRBJ2-7, the V gene TRBV28; 8 nucleotides align to TRBD1. The CDR3 spans 14 residues. Germline assignment: CDR1 MDHEN and CDR2 SYDVKM. With 7 bases clipped from V and 6 bases from J, the junction kept 11 bases outside the gene matches. The CDR3 nucleotides read TGTGCCAGCACCAAGGCAGGGGGCGCCTTCGAGCAGTACTTC. Its protein product is CASTKAGGAFEQYF.

This chain connects TRBV19 to TRBJ1-5, with a tentative D call TRBD1 (6 bases). With 7 bases removed from V and 5 bases from J, the gap between germline ends came to 12 bases. The CDR3 length is 13 residues. Per the germline V gene, CDR1 is LNHDA and CDR2 is SQIVND (reference sequence). The chain's CDR3 is CASTQGIDQPQHF. CDR3 DNA: TGTGCCAGTACTCAGGGGATTGATCAGCCCCAGCATTTT.

The rearrangement uses TRBV11-2 and TRBJ1-3; a weak D match, TRBD1 (6 bases). V was trimmed by 5 bases and J by 2 bases, leaving 13 bases between them. The CDR3 runs to 15 residues. The germline V gene encodes CDR1 SGHAT and CDR2 FQNNGV. In nucleotides, the CDR3 is TGTGCCAGCAGCGCAATGGCAGGGGCTGGAAACACCATATATTTT. Translating gives CASSAMAGAGNTIYF.

The rearrangement uses TRBV14 and TRBJ2-5; 8 bases align to TRBD2. CDR1 and CDR2 (germline): SGHDN, FVKESK. This CDR3 spans 16 amino acids. With V trimmed by 8 bases and J by 5 bases, 16 bases remained unmatched. CDR3: CASVPGGPRDAETQYF. Written as DNA, the CDR3 is TGTGCCAGCGTACCGGGAGGGCCGAGGGATGCGGAGACCCAGTACTTC.

This chain uses TRBV28 with TRBJ2-1; D perhaps matches TRBD1 (5 bases). Looked up from germline, CDR1 is MDHEN and CDR2 is SYDVKM. CDR3 size: 15 residues. V lost 5 bases to trimming and J lost 2 bases, with 13 bases between them. CDR3 sequence (DNA): TGTGCCAGCAGTCCAGACAGTCTTACCTACAATGAGCAGTTCTTC. Translation: CASSPDSLTYNEQFF.

This chain uses TRBV7-9 with TRBJ1-2, with 7 bases lining up with TRBD1. Trimming took 4 bases from V and 3 from J; bases not matched to a gene: 5. This CDR3 contains 14 residues. Germline values: CDR1 SEHNR, CDR2 FQNEAQ (reference sequence). CDR3 in DNA: TGTGCCAGCAGCTATACAGGGGCCGACTATGGCTACACCTTC. It codes for CASSYTGADYGYTF.

The gene calls are TRBV7-8 and TRBJ2-1; 9 bases fit TRBD2. Germline V gene lookup returns CDR1 SGHVS and CDR2 FQNEAQ. The junction had 10 bases not matched to a gene; V was cut back by 5 bases and J by 8 bases. This CDR3 is built from 15 residues. The CDR3 loop is CASSPGLAPGYEQFF. The CDR3 bases are TGTGCCAGCAGCCCAGGACTAGCGCCTGGGTATGAGCAGTTCTTC.

A single count supports this clone. J is TRBJ1-2 and V is TRBV27, with TRBD1 matching 8 bases. Looked up from germline, CDR1 is MNHEY and CDR2 is SMNVEV (reference sequence). CDR3 length: 15 amino acids. The V gene end was trimmed by 6 bases and the J gene end by 1 base; junction bases not matched to a gene: 7. The CDR3 DNA reads as TGTGCCAGCAGGATCCAGGGGGCCTATAACTATGGCTACACCTTC. Residues: CASRIQGAYNYGYTF.

The table lists this clone with a count of one. The V and J genes are TRBV6-1 and TRBJ1-2, with no clear D. Trimming stripped 3 bases from V and 5 bases from J, with 10 bases between. CDR3 size: 13 residues. Looked up from germline, CDR1 is MNHNS and CDR2 is SASEGT. For the CDR3, the DNA is TGTGCCAGCAGTGACGTTGTAGAATATGGCTACACCTTC. Translated: CASSDVVEYGYTF.

This clone was picked up one time. This sequence joins TRBV30 and TRBJ2-7; 11 nucleotides line up with TRBD1. CDR1 is GTSNPN and CDR2 is SVGIG in the germline V gene (reference sequence). V trimming: 3 bases; J trimming: 4 bases; junction bases outside the gene matches: 2. The CDR3 is made up of 13 amino acids. The CDR3 DNA sequence: TGTGCCTGGAGCGGGACAGGGGGGTACGAGCAGTACTTC. It is translated as CAWSGTGGYEQYF.

The sample holds a few counts of this clone. This rearrangement joins TRBV28 to TRBJ2-7; 10 nucleotides agree with TRBD1. Germline V lookup: CDR1 MDHEN, CDR2 SYDVKM. This CDR3 region has 15 residues. With 4 bases clipped from V and 5 bases from J, the junction kept 8 bases outside the gene matches. CDR3 coding DNA: TGTGCCAGCAGTTCCCCGGGACAGGGGTGGCACGAGCAGTACTTC. This encodes CASSSPGQGWHEQYF.

The chain couples TRBV15 to TRBJ2-7; 7 positions match TRBD1. Germline CDR1 reads LNHNV; CDR2 reads YYDKDF (reference sequence). Trimming at V came to 0 bases and at J to 2 bases, leaving 4 bases not matched to a gene. The CDR3 is 15 amino acids. The CDR3 region is CATSRDPRGTYEQYF. DNA for the CDR3: TGTGCCACCAGCAGAGATCCCAGGGGGACCTACGAGCAGTACTTC.

The rearrangement uses TRBV9 and TRBJ2-7, with a weak D call TRBD1 (6 bases). Deletions cut 0 bases from V and 7 bases from J, with 8 bases between. The CDR3 has 12 residues. Germline CDR1 is SGDLS and CDR2 is YYNGEE. The CDR3 is CASSVDRGEQYF. For the CDR3, the DNA is TGTGCCAGCAGCGTAGATAGGGGGGAGCAGTACTTC.

This rearrangement joins TRBV6-4 to TRBJ2-7; 8 positions match TRBD2. CDR1 and CDR2 (germline): MRHNA, SNTAGT. This CDR3 is 15 amino acids long. The trim removed 3 bases at V and 0 bases at J, leaving 4 bases unmatched. The CDR3 sequence is CASSEVAGSSYEQYF. The DNA for the CDR3 is TGTGCCAGCAGTGAGGTAGCGGGGAGCTCCTACGAGCAGTACTTC.

The rearrangement uses TRBV4-1 and TRBJ2-3; D might be TRBD2 (5 bases). Between the trimmed V and J ends, which lost 1 base and 6 bases, there was a span of 11 bases. The CDR3 totals 14 residues. Germline assignment: CDR1 MGHRA and CDR2 YSYEKL. Here the CDR3 reads CASSQGPGSDTQYF. CDR3 nucleotide sequence: TGCGCCAGCAGCCAAGGACCGGGGTCCGATACGCAGTATTTT.

The chain is built from TRBV5-1 and TRBJ2-7, with 8 bases lining up with TRBD1. From germline, CDR1 is SGHRS and CDR2 YFSETQ. Trimming cost V 3 bases and J 7 bases; bases outside gene matches: 6. CDR3 length equals 13 residues. CDR3: CASSWTGTGEQYF. The CDR3 DNA is TGCGCCAGCAGCTGGACAGGGACGGGTGAGCAGTACTTC.

The gene calls are TRBV28 and TRBJ1-1; 7 bases align to TRBD1. CDR3 length: 15 amino acids. J lost 6 bases, V lost 6 bases, and 13 bases had no gene match. Per the germline V gene, CDR1 is MDHEN and CDR2 is SYDVKM. CDR3 sequence reads: CASSSRTTGEPEAFF. As DNA, the CDR3 is TGTGCCAGCAGCTCCCGAACCACAGGGGAACCTGAAGCTTTCTTT. Supplemented by reference TRBV28 and TRBJ1-1, the full variable domain reads DVKVTQSSRYLVKRTGEKVFLECVQDMDHENMFWYRQDPGLGLRLIYFSYDVKMKEKGDIPEGYSVSREKKERFSLILESASTNQTSMYLCASSSRTTGEPEAFFGQGTRLTVV.

This clone was counted once. The chain has TRBV30 and TRBJ1-6; TRBD1 matches at 7 bases. J gave up 7 bases and V 5 bases, and 8 bases lay outside the gene matches. The CDR3 consists of 14 residues. CDR1 and CDR2 (germline): GTSNPN, SVGIG (reference sequence). The CDR3 DNA sequence: TGTGCCTGGCGAACTCCGGGACAGAATTCACCCCTCCACTTT. Its translation: CAWRTPGQNSPLHF.

This chain connects TRBV28 to TRBJ2-7; 11 positions match TRBD1. Germline V gene data show CDR1 as MDHEN and CDR2 as SYDVKM. V trimming: 5 bases; J trimming: 3 bases; junction bases outside the gene matches: 9. The CDR3 consists of 16 residues. This chain's CDR3 is CASSRTGGAEVYEQYF. CDR3 sequence (DNA): TGTGCCAGCAGTAGGACAGGGGGCGCGGAAGTCTACGAGCAGTACTTC.

DNA of the CDR3: TGTGCCAGCAGTGACCCGGGGGTAAACACTGAAGCTTTCTTT. Translated, it gives CASSDPGVNTEAFF. The chain couples TRBV6-5 to TRBJ1-1, with a possible D match to TRBD1 (5 bases). Germline-derived CDR1 and CDR2 are MNHEY and SVGAGI. V lost 5 bases and J lost 2, with 12 bases in between. This CDR3 is built from 14 residues.

This sequence joins TRBV6-6 and TRBJ2-7; 7 bases fit TRBD1. Germline-derived CDR1 and CDR2 are MNHNY and SVGAGI (reference sequence). After removal of 4 bases from V and 13 bases from J, the junction contained 10 bases not matched to a gene. The CDR3 contains 12 residues. As DNA, the CDR3 is TGTGCCAGCAGTTCCACGACAGGGTGGCTTTACTTC. Translating gives CASSSTTGWLYF.

The V call is TRBV2, the J call TRBJ2-1; TRBD2 matches 12 bases. V dropped 4 bases and J dropped 7; count of bases not matched to a gene: 5. The CDR3 covers 15 residues. Per germline, CDR1 SNHLY and CDR2 FYNNEI. The CDR3 sequence is CASSVASGRGNEQFF. In DNA, the CDR3 is TGTGCCAGCAGTGTTGCTAGCGGGAGGGGGAATGAGCAGTTCTTC.

The chain couples TRBV6-1 to TRBJ1-1; TRBD1 agrees at 8 bases. The CDR3 runs 15 residues. Germline V gene data show CDR1 as MNHNS and CDR2 as SASEGT. Trimming at V came to 2 bases and at J to 4 bases, leaving 6 bases not matched to a gene. CDR3: CASSERTGRGTEAFF. Written as DNA, the CDR3 is TGTGCCAGCAGTGAAAGGACAGGGAGGGGCACTGAAGCTTTCTTT.

The V call is TRBV6-6, the J call TRBJ1-5; TRBD1 is a possible D gene (6 bases). Per the germline V gene, CDR1 is MNHNY and CDR2 is SVGAGI (reference sequence). The CDR3 has 13 residues. V lost 7 bases to trimming and J lost 7 bases, with 14 bases between them. CDR3 loop: CASTPGDVQPQHF. For the CDR3, the DNA is TGTGCCAGCACCCCAGGGGACGTGCAGCCCCAGCATTTT.

V is TRBV15 and J is TRBJ2-7, with TRBD2 as a possible D gene (6 bases). From germline, CDR1 is LNHNV and CDR2 YYDKDF (reference sequence). The CDR3 is made up of 16 amino acids. The germline V and J ends were trimmed by 3 bases and 0 bases, with 15 bases remaining between them. CDR3 coding DNA: TGTGCCACCAGCAGTCCCCAAATCGGGAGCTCCTACGAGCAGTACTTC. This sequence encodes CATSSPQIGSSYEQYF.

CDR3 loop: CASSVGGTSGNEQFF. The CDR3 region has the DNA TGTGCCAGCAGCGTTGGAGGGACCAGTGGGAATGAGCAGTTCTTC. V gene TRBV9 combines with J gene TRBJ2-1, with TRBD2 as a possible D gene (6 bases). Between the trimmed V and J ends, which lost 2 bases and 7 bases, there was a span of 16 bases. The V gene's germline CDR1 is SGDLS and CDR2 YYNGEE. The CDR3 length is 15 residues.

The rearrangement uses TRBV28 and TRBJ1-2, with no clear D. There are 15 residues in the CDR3. The V end was cut by 3 bases, the J end by 0 bases, with 11 bases between. Germline V CDR1 and CDR2: MDHEN, SYDVKM. The CDR3 loop reads CASSFRRPSNYGYTF. In DNA form, the CDR3 reads TGTGCCAGCAGTTTCCGGAGACCTTCTAACTATGGCTACACCTTC.